The entry below describes one TCR beta chain. The antigen remains unidentified. These data are taken from a study of OX40 agonist ivuxolimab in advanced cancers. Across the study: Treatment of patients was with ivuxolimab, an agonistic anti-OX40 (CD134) antibody.

Profiled with immunoSEQ multiplex PCR; TCRdb holds only in-frame clones, not every one. The table has 76,000 or so clones, approximately 93% seen once. General study results and limits: Among the lowest peripheral clonal expansion occurred in 0.1-3.0 mg/kg partial responders.

The CDR3 length is 14 residues. Germline CDR1 and CDR2: SGHTA and FQGNSA. V shed 4 bases, J shed 7 bases, and the junction held 3 bases outside the gene matches. The sample consisted of CD4+ or CD8+ T cells sorted from blood, taken in a trial of the OX40 agonist ivuxolimab. V and J are TRBV7-2 and TRBJ2-2, with TRBD2 identical over 10 bases. The sequence was obtained from an adult with an advanced solid tumor such as melanoma, head and neck, liver or kidney cancer. Here the CDR3 DNA reads TGTGCCAGCAGCTCGGGACTAGCGATCGGGGAGCTGTTTTTT. Translating it yields CASSSGLAIGELFF.